This T cell receptor beta chain was profiled in a study of Ad26.COV2.S vaccination and SARS-CoV-2 variants (dated by TCRdb to about 2021). At the level of the whole study: Vaccine-arm donors were drawn from COV1001, a multicentre, randomized, double-blind, placebo-controlled phase I-IIa trial of Ad26.COV2.S in healthy adults. Dosing of Ad26.COV2.S was intramuscular, at either 5x10^10 or 1x10^11 viral particles, delivered as one shot or as two shots spaced 56 days apart. Sequencing of the TCRbeta repertoire served to evaluate the specificity and breadth of SARS-CoV-2-reactive T cell receptors following Ad26.COV2.S vaccination. A total of 32 samples were included in the TCR-sequenced set, comprising some 20 Ad26.COV2.S vaccine recipients, 5 placebo recipients and 8 SARS-CoV-2 convalescent individuals. Trial participants were randomized into five groups of five, in which low-dose or high-dose Ad26.COV2.S was given once or twice, or placebo was given on both occasions. Blinding of investigators to trial group allocation was maintained during experiments and outcome assessment. Overall results and qualifications from the work: The study was not powered to compare responses between vaccine doses or regimens. Substantial breadth of spike-specific CD8+ and CD4+ T cell responses was reported after vaccination. It was noted by the authors that total T cell responses may have been underestimated by the TCR breadth and depth analyses. Vaccine and placebo recipients had similar non-spike TCR breadth, a finding consistent with the vaccine containing only spike. Spike-specific TCR breadth was higher in Ad26.COV2.S recipients than in placebo recipients (P = 0.0014).

Sample treatment or condition, as interpreted from the label and publication: around 19 received Ad26.COV2.S at low or high dose, single or two shots; 5 received placebo; per-sample allocation not given. For vaccine and placebo recipients, repertoires were sequenced using samples collected on day 63 after the first injection. Cohort 1b enrolled about 25 adults aged 18-55 years at a single site in Boston, USA, between 29 July and 7 August 2020. Ad26.COV2.S consisted of a replication-incompetent adenovirus type 26 vector by which a prefusion-stabilized SARS-CoV-2 spike protein from the original Wuhan strain was expressed. V drops 5 bases and J drops 2 bases, leaving 12 bases in between. The CDR3 starts with the cysteine, ends with the phenylalanine, and has 14 residues. Just CDR3 DNA is preserved here, 42 bases in frame from base 1. The germline V gene supplies CDR1 SGHVS and CDR2 FQNEAQ. With regard to this clone: No cognate antigen has been identified for it. Base qualities were left out, and no much larger clone turns up one base away.

The immunoSEQ Assay was the method used to sequence TCRbeta CDR3 regions. After extraction, genomic DNA underwent amplification by bias-controlled multiplex PCR, followed by high-throughput sequencing. Turning to the authors' computational methods: To quantify the absolute abundance of every unique TCRbeta CDR3 region, sequences were collapsed and filtered. T cell fraction was estimated by normalization of TCRbeta template counts to usable DNA, with usable DNA being measured through amplification of reference genes present in all nucleated cells. Repertoire TCRs were annotated as SARS-CoV-2-specific by exact matching of V gene, CDR3 amino acid sequence and J gene to a known reactive TCR set. MIRA supplied the reference SARS-CoV-2 TCR set, which was filtered for enrichment in COVID-19-positive ImmuneCODE repertoires so that public or cross-reactive TCRs were removed. Using the MIRA antigens, annotated TCRs were further analysed by specific ORF or by position within an ORF. Depth was the summed frequency of annotated unique rearrangements, while breadth was defined as annotated unique rearrangements over total unique productive rearrangements. TCR breadth was compared between groups using two-sided Wilcoxon rank-sum tests. What TCRdb holds here is the immuneACCESS table cut down to in-frame rearrangements. Part of the clones is not present; checked against another copy, under half of the missing clones reflect an unresolved V gene, and the others are unexplained. V, J and clone size are taken as reported in that table, and D and trimming were inferred from the DNA itself. The sample table contains about 280,000 clones; only one count was recorded for 80% to 90% of them. The ten largest clones add up to approximately 3.3% of the sample.

The specimen was peripheral blood, collected in a trial of Ad26.COV2.S vaccine versus placebo. The origin of this receptor is a person aged 18-65 years who received the Ad26.COV2.S COVID-19 vaccine or a placebo. The chain is encoded by TRBV7-8 joined to TRBJ2-5, with the D gene call left open. Here the CDR3 is given as CASSAKRQQETQYF. The DNA sequence is given as TGTGCCAGCAGCGCCAAGAGGCAGCAAGAGACCCAGTACTTC.